These 32 T cell receptor beta chains were all obtained from the same sample, sequenced in a study of shared clonotypes between healthy human individuals (dated by TCRdb to about 2020). CD8 naive samples were obtained by positive selection for CCR7 among CD45RO-negative cells, yielding a CD45RA+CCR7+ population from which TemRA cells were excluded. Libraries were made using the immunoSEQ multiplex PCR assay. As stored in TCRdb, this immuneACCESS dataset retains in-frame rearrangements with V and J assigned. A fraction of the clones does not appear; measured against another copy, unresolved V genes explain less than half of the discrepancy, and the remainder lacks a known reason. Recorded for this sample are roughly 810,000 clones; about 96% of them occurred a single time. Less than 0.25% of the sample rests with the top ten. The specimen was naive CD8+ T cells sorted from blood. The intended sense of this specimen's cell subset or site label: CD45RA+CCR7+. Source of these receptors: a man aged 25 to 45 in good health.

This sequence joins TRBV23-1 and TRBJ1-2, with D unclear. TRBV23-1 is an open reading frame whose function is uncertain. This CDR3 spans 11 amino acids. The ends were cut back, 6 bases at V and 6 bases at J, with 8 bases in the middle. The CDR3 loop reads CASSLSNGYTF. CDR3 nucleotide sequence: TGCGCCAGCAGCCTCTCTAATGGCTACACCTTC.

The V call is TRBV27, the J call TRBJ2-3; 10 bases match TRBD2. This CDR3 region has 15 residues. Germline V CDR1 and CDR2: MNHEY, SMNVEV (reference sequence). J was trimmed by 6 bases and V by 10 bases; bases with no gene match: 13. The CDR3 reads CATRWGLAGVDTQYF. Written as DNA, the CDR3 is TGTGCCACCCGATGGGGCCTAGCGGGAGTCGATACGCAGTATTTT.

J is TRBJ1-3 and V is TRBV13; D remains unclear. V lost 5 bases to trimming and J lost 0 bases, with 20 bases between them. The CDR3 is 18 amino acids. CDR1 and CDR2 (germline): PRHDT, FYEKMQ (reference sequence). The CDR3 reads CASSRTFSGSLSGNTIYF. The CDR3 nucleotides read TGTGCCAGCAGCCGGACTTTTTCTGGGTCCCTCTCTGGAAACACCATATATTTT.

The CDR3: CASSGQTESGANVLTF. CDR3 in DNA: TGTGCCAGCAGTGGCCAGACAGAGTCAGGGGCCAACGTCCTGACTTTC. The rearrangement uses TRBV6-4 and TRBJ2-6; weak D call: TRBD1 (5 bases). The germline gives CDR1 MRHNA, CDR2 SNTAGT. V shed 4 bases and J shed 4 bases, with 14 bases lying between them. CDR3 length: 16 amino acids.

This chain joins TRBV25-1 and TRBJ2-2; weak D call: TRBD1 (5 bases). CDR1 is MGHDK and CDR2 is SYGVNS in the germline V gene. The length of the CDR3 is 18 residues. Trimming removed 1 base at V and 4 bases at J, with 19 bases between. CDR3 amino acids: CASSESIRPGIRTGELFF. CDR3 DNA sequence: TGTGCCAGCAGTGAATCCATACGGCCAGGGATTCGCACCGGGGAGCTGTTTTTT.

The chain recombines TRBV30 with TRBJ2-5, with D possibly matching TRBD1 (5 bases). Trimming pared 1 base from V and 5 bases from J, leaving 23 bases between. The CDR3 is made up of 17 amino acids. Germline assignment: CDR1 GTSNPN and CDR2 SVGIG (reference sequence). CDR3 DNA: TGTGCCTGGAGTGGGATCTGGACAAGTCGCCCCAAGGAGACCCAGTACTTC. Protein: CAWSGIWTSRPKETQYF.

This chain connects TRBV29-1 to TRBJ2-2; TRBD2 matches at 14 bases. Per the germline V gene, CDR1 is SQVTM and CDR2 is ANQGSEA. Losses at the gene ends were 5 bases for V and 5 bases for J; bases not matched to a gene: 4. This CDR3 region has 15 residues. CDR3 protein: CSVSTSGRETGELFF. The CDR3 nucleotides read TGCAGCGTTTCGACTAGCGGGAGGGAAACCGGGGAGCTGTTTTTT.

V usage is TRBV29-1 and J usage is TRBJ2-1; weak D call: TRBD2 (6 bases). This CDR3 has 16 residues. The germline gives CDR1 SQVTM, CDR2 ANQGSEA. Trimming stripped 3 bases from V and 0 bases from J, with 15 bases between. The CDR3 here is CSVEGVGRDSYNEQFF. The DNA of the CDR3 is TGCAGCGTTGAGGGTGTTGGGCGGGACTCCTACAATGAGCAGTTCTTC.

This chain uses TRBV7-9 with TRBJ2-7; D is ambiguous. V lost 1 base and J 0 bases, leaving 7 bases between the germline ends. Germline CDR1 SEHNR, CDR2 FQNEAQ (reference sequence). The CDR3 contains 14 residues. CDR3 protein: CASSLDERSYEQYF. The CDR3 bases are TGTGCCAGCAGCTTAGACGAGCGCTCCTACGAGCAGTACTTC.

The chain carries TRBV4-1 and TRBJ1-1; no reliable D call. Trimming cost V 3 bases and J 0 bases, with 11 bases left between them. The CDR3 contains 15 residues. Germline V gene data show CDR1 as MGHRA and CDR2 as YSYEKL. The CDR3: CASSHETTMNTEAFF. Written as DNA, the CDR3 is TGCGCCAGCAGCCACGAGACGACCATGAACACTGAAGCTTTCTTT.

In regard to this clone: This CDR3 is also generated by other DNA sequences in the sample. V and J are TRBV9 and TRBJ1-3; the D is unclear. Germline V gene data show CDR1 as SGDLS and CDR2 as YYNGEE. The CDR3 runs 10 residues. The V and J ends lost 5 bases and 7 bases respectively, with 4 bases between them. In nucleotides, the CDR3 is TGTGCCAGCAGTGGGAACACCATATATTTT. Translation gives CASSGNTIYF.

V usage is TRBV5-4 and J usage is TRBJ1-2; TRBD1 might be the D (5 bases). The CDR3 contains 15 residues. Germline lookup yields CDR1 SGHNT and CDR2 YYREEE (reference sequence). Deletions cut 3 bases from V and 4 bases from J, with 16 bases between. The CDR3, as DNA: TGTGCCAGCAGCTCGGGAGAGACAGTAGGCTATGGCTACACCTTC. Amino acids: CASSSGETVGYGYTF.

The chain couples TRBV7-3 to TRBJ2-1; 9 bases are shared with TRBD2. Per the germline V gene, CDR1 is SGHTA and CDR2 is FQGTGA. V was pared by 4 bases and J by 6 bases, with 10 bases of the junction left unmatched. The CDR3 is made up of 16 amino acids. CDR3 sequence: CASSYIAGDEFNEQFF. In DNA form, the CDR3 reads TGTGCCAGCAGCTACATAGCGGGAGATGAGTTCAATGAGCAGTTCTTC.

The chain has TRBV5-1 and TRBJ1-4, with D hard to call. The CDR3 is made up of 14 amino acids. Trimming pared 0 bases from V and 3 bases from J, leaving 6 bases between. In germline, CDR1 is SGHRS, CDR2 YFSETQ. The CDR3 loop reads CASSLARPNEKLFF. CDR3 DNA: TGCGCCAGCAGCTTGGCCAGGCCTAATGAAAAACTGTTTTTT.

The chain joins TRBV28 to TRBJ2-7; D is perhaps TRBD1 or TRBD2 (6 bases each). CDR3 length equals 16 residues. CDR1 and CDR2 from the germline V gene are MDHEN and SYDVKM. Trimming took off 2 bases at V and 0 bases at J, with 14 bases between the two ends. The CDR3 here is CASSLGWGASSYEQYF. The CDR3 DNA reads as TGTGCCAGCAGTTTAGGGTGGGGGGCCTCCTCCTACGAGCAGTACTTC. The entire variable domain, with the rest obtained from reference TRBV28 and TRBJ2-7, is as follows: DVKVTQSSRYLVKRTGEKVFLECVQDMDHENMFWYRQDPGLGLRLIYFSYDVKMKEKGDIPEGYSVSREKKERFSLILESASTNQTSMYLCASSLGWGASSYEQYFGPGTRLTVT.

CDR3 region: CASSVSRAGAYEQYF. The CDR3 coding sequence is TGCGCCAGCAGTGTTTCCAGGGCCGGGGCCTACGAGCAGTACTTC. This chain links TRBV10-2 with TRBJ2-7; possibly TRBD1 or TRBD2 for D (5 bases each). The CDR3 extends over 15 amino acids. Trimming cost V 4 bases and J 2 bases, with 15 bases left between them. Germline V lookup: CDR1 WSHSY, CDR2 SAAADI.

The rearrangement uses TRBV5-6 and TRBJ1-1; 8 positions agree with TRBD1. Trimming at V came to 0 bases and at J to 11 bases, leaving 6 bases not matched to a gene. This CDR3 is 13 amino acids long. The germline CDR1 and CDR2 sequences are SGHDT and YYEEEE. CDR3 amino acids: CASSLGTGPRAFF. DNA of the CDR3: TGTGCCAGCAGCTTGGGGACAGGGCCGCGGGCTTTCTTT.

The gene calls are TRBV5-1 and TRBJ2-7; D not resolved. Germline lookup yields CDR1 SGHRS and CDR2 YFSETQ. V lost 1 base, J lost 6 bases, and 14 bases lay in between. CDR3 length: 14 amino acids. CDR3 sequence reads: CASSLTYGQREQYF. CDR3 nucleotide sequence: TGCGCCAGCAGCTTGACTTATGGCCAACGCGAGCAGTACTTC.

This clone was recorded only once. The rearrangement uses TRBV28 and TRBJ2-3, with 8 nucleotides matching TRBD2. Looked up from germline, CDR1 is MDHEN and CDR2 is SYDVKM. This CDR3 is 16 amino acids long. The J segment lost 2 bases and the V segment lost 8 bases, leaving 12 bases of the junction unmatched. As DNA, the CDR3 is TGTGCCAGCCGCTCCCGGGTAGCGGGAACCACAGATACGCAGTATTTT. This codes for CASRSRVAGTTDTQYF.

This clone has just one count. The rearrangement links TRBV9 to TRBJ2-6; 12 positions match TRBD1. CDR1 is SGDLS, CDR2 YYNGEE, per germline. The ends lost 3 bases at V and 3 bases at J; junction bases unmatched: 7. The CDR3 consists of 18 residues. The CDR3 protein is CASSATGQGASGANVLTF. The CDR3 region has the DNA TGTGCCAGCAGCGCCACGGGACAGGGGGCGAGTGGGGCCAACGTCCTGACTTTC.

V and J are TRBV27 and TRBJ2-5; tentative D call: TRBD1 (5 bases). With 3 bases removed from V and 4 bases from J, the gap between germline ends came to 12 bases. The CDR3 is 14 residues long. Germline CDR1 reads MNHEY; CDR2 reads SMNVEV (reference sequence). This chain's CDR3 is CASSFARAGETQYF. For the CDR3, the DNA is TGTGCCAGCAGTTTTGCCAGGGCCGGAGAGACCCAGTACTTC.

The table lists this clone with a few counts. The rearrangement joins TRBV5-4 to TRBJ1-4; 9 bases align to TRBD1. Germline-derived CDR1 and CDR2 are SGHNT and YYREEE (reference sequence). CDR3 length equals 15 residues. Germline trimming cut 1 base from V and 7 bases from J; bases unmatched to any gene: 5. This chain's CDR3 is CASSLMGDRAEKLFF. For the CDR3, the DNA is TGTGCCAGCAGCTTGATGGGGGACAGGGCTGAAAAACTGTTTTTT.

The chain carries TRBV7-2 and TRBJ2-3; D gene ambiguous. Trimming took off 8 bases at V and 2 bases at J, with 11 bases between the two ends. Per the germline V gene, CDR1 is SGHTA and CDR2 is FQGNSA. The CDR3 is 13 amino acids. The CDR3 is CASSPPSTDTQYF. CDR3 nucleotides: TGTGCCAGCTCCCCACCATCCACAGATACGCAGTATTTT. Variable domain in full (rest from reference TRBV7-2 and TRBJ2-3): GAGVSQSPSNKVTEKGKDVELRCDPISGHTALYWYRQSLGQGLEFLIYFQGNSAPDKSGLPSDRFSAERTGGSVSTLTIQRTQQEDSAVYLCASSPPSTDTQYFGPGTRLTVL.

V usage is TRBV5-8 and J usage is TRBJ1-1; D gene ambiguous. This CDR3 is built from 13 residues. The germline V gene encodes CDR1 SGHTS and CDR2 YDEGEE. V gave up 7 bases and J gave up 6 bases, with 16 bases separating them. CDR3 region: CASPGLLGAEAFF. The CDR3 nucleotides read TGTGCCAGCCCCGGACTGTTGGGCGCTGAAGCTTTCTTT. Full variable domain (missing parts from reference TRBV5-8 and TRBJ1-1): EAGVTQSPTHLIKTRGQQATLRCSPISGHTSVYWYQQALGLGLQFLLWYDEGEERNRGNFPPRFSGRQFPNYSSELNVNALELEDSALYLCASPGLLGAEAFFGQGTRLTVV.

The J gene is TRBJ2-5, the V gene TRBV7-9; possible D gene TRBD1, 6 bases. Looked up from germline, CDR1 is SEHNR and CDR2 is FQNEAQ (reference sequence). The CDR3 length is 14 residues. V was cut by 4 bases and J by 0 bases, with 9 bases left in between. CDR3 loop: CASSSDSHQETQYF. CDR3 DNA sequence: TGTGCCAGCAGCTCGGACAGTCACCAAGAGACCCAGTACTTC.

The chain uses TRBV2 and TRBJ2-2; D remains unclear. This CDR3 spans 14 amino acids. CDR1 SNHLY and CDR2 FYNNEI come from the germline V gene. V was pared by 1 base and J by 0 bases, with 3 bases between. In DNA form, the CDR3 reads TGTGCCAGCAGTGAAGGAGCGAACACCGGGGAGCTGTTTTTT. Amino acid sequence: CASSEGANTGELFF.

Points on this clone: The sample has other DNA sequences that encode this CDR3 too. The chain joins TRBV10-3 to TRBJ2-3; 8 bases map to TRBD2. The trim removed 6 bases at V and 0 bases at J, leaving 2 bases unmatched. Germline CDR1 is ENHRY and CDR2 is SYGVKD. The CDR3 extends over 14 amino acids. CDR3 protein: CAIRSSGSTDTQYF. In DNA form, the CDR3 reads TGTGCCATCAGATCTAGCGGGAGCACAGATACGCAGTATTTT.

The gene calls are TRBV12-5 and TRBJ2-1; 9 nucleotides agree with TRBD2. This CDR3 is built from 15 residues. V lost 7 bases, J lost 2 bases, and 6 bases stayed unmatched. The germline V gene has CDR1 LGHNT and CDR2 FRNRAP. The CDR3 DNA sequence: TGTGCTAGTGCCCCTAGCGGGATAACCTACAATGAGCAGTTCTTC. Protein product: CASAPSGITYNEQFF. Variable domain in full (rest from reference TRBV12-5 and TRBJ2-1): DARVTQTPRHKVTEMGQEVTMRCQPILGHNTVFWYRQTMMQGLELLAYFRNRAPLDDSGMPKDRFSAEMPDATLATLKIQPSEPRDSAVYFCASAPSGITYNEQFFGPGTRLTVL.

Remarks on this clone: A junction end diverges from the germline sequence, so it may reflect a read error. The chain links TRBV6-6 to TRBJ1-5; D is ambiguous. This CDR3 spans 12 amino acids. CDR1 is MNHNY, CDR2 SVGAGI, per germline (reference sequence). The CDR3 DNA reads as TGTGCCAGCACTTACCAAGGCCAGCCCCAGCATTTT. Its translation: CASTYQGQPQHF.

J is TRBJ2-2 and V is TRBV9, with D perhaps TRBD1 (6 bases). CDR1 SGDLS and CDR2 YYNGEE come from the germline V gene. There are 16 residues in the CDR3. V gave up 0 bases and J gave up 4 bases, with 13 bases separating them. CDR3 loop: CASSVEPGVSTGELFF. The DNA of the CDR3 is TGTGCCAGCAGCGTAGAACCAGGGGTGAGCACCGGGGAGCTGTTTTTT.

V usage is TRBV27 and J usage is TRBJ2-7, with a weak D call TRBD2 (5 bases). Trimming pared 0 bases from V and 4 bases from J, leaving 10 bases between. Germline V gene lookup returns CDR1 MNHEY and CDR2 SMNVEV (reference sequence). CDR3 size: 14 residues. The CDR3 DNA follows: TGTGCCAGCAGTTTATCGCGACTAAAATACGAGCAGTACTTC. It specifies CASSLSRLKYEQYF.

The rearrangement uses TRBV27 and TRBJ1-1; D possibly corresponds to TRBD1 (5 bases). The CDR3 spans 14 residues. Deletions cut 6 bases from V and 1 base from J, with 12 bases between. The V gene's germline CDR1 is MNHEY and CDR2 SMNVEV (reference sequence). CDR3: CASSRSGTNTEAFF. CDR3 sequence (DNA): TGTGCCAGCAGCCGATCCGGGACGAACACTGAAGCTTTCTTT.